The following is a TCR beta chain sequence with its context. This sample stems from a study of blood T cell repertoires in COVID-19. The wider study: Specimens from acute and convalescent COVID-19 originated in the United States, Italy and Spain. Sample material is recorded as cDNA or gDNA derived from T cells, B-cell-depleted T cells, or PBMCs.

Germline V CDR1 and CDR2: LGHNA, YNFKEQ. The CDR3 covers 14 residues. Trimming at V came to 3 bases and at J to 2 bases, leaving 1 base not matched to a gene. Only in-frame clones appear in the TCRdb table, and some are missing; sequencing was by immunoSEQ multiplex PCR. Of roughly 230,000 clones listed, 80% to 85% are singletons. The chain joins TRBV4-2 to TRBJ2-3; TRBD2 matches at 8 bases. Sequencing was performed on peripheral blood. This sequence was found in a man aged 45-65 years with active or convalescent COVID-19. The CDR3 spells CASSHGRVTDTQYF. The CDR3 nucleotides are TGTGCCAGCAGCCACGGGAGGGTCACAGATACGCAGTATTTT.